These 8 T cell receptor beta chains came from one sample sequenced in a study of shared clonotypes between healthy human individuals. This table comes from immunoSEQ multiplex PCR, and its TCRdb copy is limited to in-frame clones, with some not included. The sample carries roughly 1.4 million clones, 98% recorded once. The sequencing sample was made of naive CD4+ T cells sorted from blood. This sample's subset: CD45RA+ positively selected. These TCRs come from a man under 40 in good health.

The genes are TRBV18 and TRBJ1-1; the match to TRBD1 covers 8 bases. Per the germline V gene, CDR1 is KGHSH and CDR2 is LQKENI. This CDR3 region has 15 residues. V gave up 5 bases and J gave up 1 base; unmatched junction bases: 6. The CDR3: CASSTQTGENTEAFF. The CDR3 DNA reads TGTGCCAGCTCAACCCAGACAGGGGAGAACACTGAAGCTTTCTTT.

The chain couples TRBV7-8 to TRBJ2-7; D gene ambiguous. The germline CDR1 and CDR2 sequences are SGHVS and FQNEAQ. CDR3 length: 17 residues. Trimming left V 1 base short and J 0 bases short, with 16 bases between. CDR3 loop: CASSLEAIGWSSYEQYF. CDR3 DNA sequence: TGTGCCAGCAGCTTAGAGGCTATAGGCTGGTCCTCCTACGAGCAGTACTTC.

The rearrangement joins TRBV2 to TRBJ2-7, with D possibly TRBD1 on 5 matching bases. The CDR3 spans 12 residues. CDR1 and CDR2 from the germline V gene are SNHLY and FYNNEI. Trimming removed 8 bases from V and 2 bases from J, with 10 bases in between. The DNA of the CDR3 is TGTGCCAGCTCCAGGGCAACCTACGAGCAGTACTTC. Residues: CASSRATYEQYF.

The rearrangement joins TRBV2 to TRBJ2-7; D may correspond to TRBD1 or TRBD2 (6 bases each). Germline loops: CDR1 SNHLY, CDR2 FYNNEI. The V and J ends lost 0 bases and 9 bases respectively, with 21 bases between them. This CDR3 region has 16 residues. DNA for the CDR3: TGTGCCAGCAGTGAAGCGGCGGGACACCTAGCGCGGGTGCAGTACTTC. Protein product: CASSEAAGHLARVQYF.

J is TRBJ1-1 and V is TRBV5-1, with no clear D. This CDR3 comprises 12 residues. Germline CDR1 is SGHRS and CDR2 is YFSETQ. The germline V and J ends were trimmed by 0 bases and 7 bases, with 7 bases remaining between them. For the CDR3, the DNA is TGCGCCAGCAGCTTGGGGCGGAATGAAGCTTTCTTT. Its translation: CASSLGRNEAFF. The full variable domain, its missing parts supplied by reference TRBV5-1 and TRBJ1-1, is KAGVTQTPRYLIKTRGQQVTLSCSPISGHRSVSWYQQTPGQGLQFLFEYFSETQRNKGNFPGRFSGRQFSNSRSEMNVSTLELGDSALYLCASSLGRNEAFFGQGTRLTVV.

The rearrangement links TRBV5-1 to TRBJ2-7; maybe TRBD2 (5 bases). Per germline, CDR1 SGHRS and CDR2 YFSETQ. This CDR3 is built from 15 residues. V shed 0 bases and J shed 4 bases, with 14 bases lying between them. Written as DNA, the CDR3 is TGCGCCAGCAGCTTGGACAAGGGAGTCAGTTACGAGCAGTACTTC. Translated, it gives CASSLDKGVSYEQYF.

This sequence joins TRBV18 and TRBJ2-1; 12 positions agree with TRBD1. Germline V CDR1 and CDR2: KGHSH, LQKENI. V lost 7 bases and J lost 4; bases outside the gene matches: 5. The CDR3 sequence is 15 residues long. CDR3 bases: TGTGCCAGCTACCGGGACAGGGGGCTTTACAATGAGCAGTTCTTC. It is translated as CASYRDRGLYNEQFF.

V and J are TRBV7-8 and TRBJ2-1; the match to TRBD2 covers 10 bases. Germline CDR1 SGHVS, CDR2 FQNEAQ. The CDR3 contains 21 residues. V lost 1 base to trimming and J lost 3 bases; unmatched junction nucleotides: 18. CDR3 loop: CASSLDDGPLAGVTNYNEQFF. DNA for the CDR3: TGTGCCAGCAGCTTAGACGACGGGCCTCTAGCGGGAGTAACGAACTACAATGAGCAGTTCTTC.